This TCR beta chain is from a study of OX40 agonist ivuxolimab in advanced cancers. The V segment lost 8 bases and the J segment 3 bases; nucleotides outside the gene matches: 7. This CDR3 has 13 amino acids. TCRdb keeps only in-frame clones here, not all; method: immunoSEQ multiplex PCR. The sample includes roughly 19,000 clones, 79% of them seen just once. This clone occurred once. Its antigen is not known. Study-level findings and limits: Some nonresponders additionally presented with little normalized T-cell clonal expansion. Near-lowest levels of clonal expansion characterized partial responders at 0.1-3.0 mg/kg. Circulating CD4+ and CD8+ T cells showed clonal expansion by week 6 at 0.1 to 3.0 mg/kg.

The chain employs TRBV5-3 and TRBJ2-7; 8 bases map to TRBD2. TRBV5-3 is an ORF, and what it does is uncertain. The receptor's source is an adult with an advanced solid tumor such as melanoma, head and neck, liver or kidney cancer. Sample: CD4+ or CD8+ T cells sorted from blood, taken in a trial of the OX40 agonist ivuxolimab. CDR3 residues: CASSTGGNYEQYF. Written as DNA, the CDR3 is TGTGCCAGCAGCACGGGGGGGAACTACGAGCAGTACTTC.